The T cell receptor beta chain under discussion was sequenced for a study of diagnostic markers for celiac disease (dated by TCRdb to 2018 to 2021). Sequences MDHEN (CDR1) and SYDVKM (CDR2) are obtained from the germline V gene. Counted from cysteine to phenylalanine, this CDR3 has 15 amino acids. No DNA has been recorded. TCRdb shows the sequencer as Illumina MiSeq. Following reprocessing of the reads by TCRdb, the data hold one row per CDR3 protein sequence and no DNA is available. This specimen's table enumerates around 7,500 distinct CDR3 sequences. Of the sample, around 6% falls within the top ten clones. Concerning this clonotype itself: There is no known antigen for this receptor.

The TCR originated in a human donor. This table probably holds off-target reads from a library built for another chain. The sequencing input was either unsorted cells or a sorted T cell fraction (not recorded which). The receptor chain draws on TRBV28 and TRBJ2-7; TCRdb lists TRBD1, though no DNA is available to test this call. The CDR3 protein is CASSQTGQHSYEQYF. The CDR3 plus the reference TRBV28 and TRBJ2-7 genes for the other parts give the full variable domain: DVKVTQSSRYLVKRTGEKVFLECVQDMDHENMFWYRQDPGLGLRLIYFSYDVKMKEKGDIPEGYSVSREKKERFSLILESASTNQTSMYLCASSQTGQHSYEQYFGPGTRLTVT.